The 29 T cell receptor beta chains reported below all come from one sample, sequenced in a study of cytomegalovirus exposure and HLA in healthy donors. PCR involved 60 Vbeta and 13 Jbeta primers. Sequenced by immunoSEQ multiplex PCR; TCRdb stores in-frame clones only, minus some. Here the sample spans 150,000 to 200,000 clones, around 81% being singletons. Sequenced input: PBMCs. The receptors here all came from a woman aged 40 to 55 in good health and CMV-seronegative.

The rearrangement links TRBV5-1 to TRBJ2-3; TRBD2 matches at 9 bases. Germline V gives CDR1 SGHRS, CDR2 YFSETQ. The CDR3 has 16 amino acids. Trimming took 4 bases from V and 4 from J; bases not matched to a gene: 10. The CDR3 reads CASSSQGAGGADTQYF. For the CDR3, the DNA is TGCGCCAGCAGCAGTCAAGGAGCGGGAGGCGCAGATACGCAGTATTTT.

The genes are TRBV19 and TRBJ1-2; D not resolved. The CDR3 sequence is 14 residues long. Germline-derived CDR1 and CDR2 are LNHDA and SQIVND (reference sequence). The ends were cut back, 5 bases at V and 4 bases at J, with 14 bases in the middle. The CDR3 sequence: CASSPLEVVYGYTF. The CDR3 nucleotides are TGTGCCAGTAGTCCCCTTGAGGTAGTCTATGGCTACACCTTC.

The sample holds one count of this clone. The chain joins TRBV6-1 to TRBJ1-1; perhaps TRBD1 as D (5 bases). Germline values: CDR1 MNHNS, CDR2 SASEGT. This CDR3 is 15 amino acids long. V was trimmed by 1 base and J by 3 bases, leaving 12 bases between them. The CDR3 DNA is TGTGCCAGCAGTGAAGACCCAGGGTATGACACTGAAGCTTTCTTT. It codes for CASSEDPGYDTEAFF.

In DNA form, the CDR3 reads TGTGCCAGCAGCCCCGGTATGGGTCGAGGCACTGAAGCTTTCTTT. Translation: CASSPGMGRGTEAFF. This sequence joins TRBV5-4 and TRBJ1-1; D not resolved. The ends were cut back, 4 bases at V and 4 bases at J, with 17 bases in the middle. The CDR3 consists of 15 residues. The germline V gene has CDR1 SGHNT and CDR2 YYREEE (reference sequence).

V and J are TRBV27 and TRBJ2-1; 14 positions agree with TRBD2. The CDR3 is 16 amino acids. V was clipped by 5 bases and J by 12 bases; unmatched bases: 12. CDR1 MNHEY and CDR2 SMNVEV come from the germline V gene (reference sequence). CDR3 sequence: CASSLAPGLAGARQFF. In nucleotides, the CDR3 is TGTGCCAGCAGTCTCGCTCCGGGACTAGCGGGAGCGAGGCAGTTCTTC.

The chain joins TRBV7-9 to TRBJ2-3, with 9 nucleotides matching TRBD2. The germline V gene encodes CDR1 SEHNR and CDR2 FQNEAQ (reference sequence). Trimming removed 5 bases from V and 2 bases from J; junction bases left unmatched: 5. CDR3 length: 15 residues. The CDR3 region has the DNA TGTGCCAGCAGCAGGACTAGCGCCTACACAGATACGCAGTATTTT. Protein: CASSRTSAYTDTQYF.

The J gene is TRBJ2-1, the V gene TRBV7-9; D not resolved. Trimming stripped 2 bases from V and 8 bases from J, with 4 bases between. The germline gives CDR1 SEHNR, CDR2 FQNEAQ (reference sequence). This CDR3 is 11 amino acids long. This CDR3 reads CASSLSDEQFF. Written as DNA, the CDR3 is TGTGCCAGCAGCTTATCGGATGAGCAGTTCTTC.

The chain employs TRBV7-9 and TRBJ2-1; TRBD2 aligns across 7 bases. The CDR3 length is 17 residues. The V gene end was trimmed by 1 base and the J gene end by 2 bases; junction bases not matched to a gene: 8. Germline V CDR1 and CDR2: SEHNR, FQNEAQ (reference sequence). CDR3 DNA: TGTGCCAGCAGCTTAGAGCCCGGGGAGGGACCCTACAATGAGCAGTTCTTC. As protein: CASSLEPGEGPYNEQFF.

This clone was detected only a few times. This chain uses TRBV6-1 with TRBJ1-4; possible D gene TRBD1, 6 bases. Germline V CDR1 and CDR2: MNHNS, SASEGT. The CDR3 is 14 residues long. V was clipped by 6 bases and J by 8 bases, with 16 bases between them. The CDR3 protein is CASSPRQGNEKLFF. In nucleotides, the CDR3 is TGTGCCAGCAGCCCCCGGCAGGGGAACGAAAAACTGTTTTTT.

The J gene is TRBJ2-2, the V gene TRBV7-3; TRBD1 is a possible D gene (5 bases). Germline V lookup: CDR1 SGHTA, CDR2 FQGTGA. Trimming removed 3 bases from V and 4 bases from J, with 9 bases in between. This CDR3 contains 14 residues. The CDR3 region has the DNA TGTGCCAGCAGCTTCCAGGGTGCCACCGGGGAGCTGTTTTTT. This codes for CASSFQGATGELFF.

Comments on this clone: At one end the junction does not follow the germline gene, possibly because of a read error. The sample has other DNA sequences that encode this CDR3 too. The chain links TRBV7-9 to TRBJ2-5; D gene uncertain. CDR3 length equals 15 residues. CDR1 is SEHNR, CDR2 FQNEAQ, per germline (reference sequence). This CDR3 reads CASSLAQAKAETQYF. CDR3 coding DNA: TGCGCCAGCAGCTTAGCTCAGGCAAAGGCGGAGACCCAGTACTTC.

The gene calls are TRBV11-1 and TRBJ2-2; possibly TRBD1 for D (5 bases). Germline V lookup: CDR1 SGHAT, CDR2 FQDESV (reference sequence). V lost 3 bases and J 6 bases, leaving 14 bases between the germline ends. CDR3 length equals 15 residues. This CDR3 reads CASSFRQLGSGELFF. The CDR3 region has the DNA TGTGCCAGCAGCTTCAGACAGCTAGGGTCCGGGGAGCTGTTTTTT.

The V gene is TRBV27, the J gene TRBJ1-5; tentative D call: TRBD1 (5 bases). The ends were cut back, 5 bases at V and 6 bases at J, with 17 bases in the middle. CDR1 and CDR2 from the germline V gene are MNHEY and SMNVEV (reference sequence). The CDR3 has 15 amino acids. The CDR3 region is CASSGRAGGGQPQHF. The CDR3 bases are TGTGCCAGCAGTGGACGGGCGGGGGGGGGTCAGCCCCAGCATTTT.

The gene calls are TRBV4-1 and TRBJ1-2; D gene uncertain. Germline-derived CDR1 and CDR2 are MGHRA and YSYEKL. This CDR3 has 16 amino acids. The V end lost 1 base, the J end lost 4 bases, and 16 bases lay between the germline ends. CDR3 in amino acids: CASSQGVVEGRYGYTF. For the CDR3, the DNA is TGCGCCAGCAGCCAAGGAGTCGTGGAGGGCCGCTATGGCTACACCTTC.

The rearrangement links TRBV19 to TRBJ1-1, with 7 bases that match TRBD1. The germline V gene encodes CDR1 LNHDA and CDR2 SQIVND (reference sequence). The CDR3 totals 15 residues. The trim removed 4 bases at V and 0 bases at J, leaving 5 bases unmatched. The CDR3 DNA reads TGTGCCAGTAGTACAGGGGGGATGGTGAACACTGAAGCTTTCTTT. As protein: CASSTGGMVNTEAFF. Complete variable domain (other parts from reference TRBV19 and TRBJ1-1): DGGITQSPKYLFRKEGQNVTLSCEQNLNHDAMYWYRQDPGQGLRLIYYSQIVNDFQKGDIAEGYSVSREKKESFPLTVTSAQKNPTAFYLCASSTGGMVNTEAFFGQGTRLTVV.

This rearrangement joins TRBV13 to TRBJ2-7, with a possible D match to TRBD2 (6 bases). The CDR3 consists of 16 residues. Trimming removed 3 bases from V and 6 bases from J, with 21 bases in between. Germline V gene data show CDR1 as PRHDT and CDR2 as FYEKMQ (reference sequence). The CDR3 DNA reads TGTGCCAGCAGCTTCAGGTGGGACTCCTCGGGGAGCGAGCAGTACTTC. It codes for CASSFRWDSSGSEQYF.

CDR3 protein: CAGMTAISYEQYF. CDR3 sequence (DNA): TGTGCCGGTATGACAGCGATTTCCTACGAGCAGTACTTC. The rearrangement joins TRBV30 to TRBJ2-7, with a possible D match to TRBD1 (5 bases). CDR3 length: 13 amino acids. The V and J ends lost 8 bases and 1 base respectively, with 15 bases between them. Germline assignment: CDR1 GTSNPN and CDR2 SVGIG (reference sequence).

This clone was seen a few times. V and J are TRBV5-6 and TRBJ1-2; 10 nucleotides agree with TRBD1. Trimming cost V 6 bases and J 6 bases; bases outside gene matches: 5. The V gene's germline CDR1 is SGHDT and CDR2 YYEEEE. The CDR3 covers 13 residues. The CDR3 sequence: CASTFGTGDGYTF. In DNA form, the CDR3 reads TGTGCCAGCACCTTCGGGACAGGGGATGGCTACACCTTC.

A remark on this clone: Other DNA sequences in this specimen translate into the identical CDR3. V gene TRBV5-1 combines with J gene TRBJ1-2, with TRBD1 as a possible D gene (6 bases). There are 14 residues in the CDR3. CDR1 SGHRS and CDR2 YFSETQ come from the germline V gene. Trimming removed 0 bases from V and 6 bases from J, with 12 bases in between. CDR3 sequence reads: CASSLGTGRDGYTF. The CDR3 DNA follows: TGCGCCAGCAGCTTGGGTACAGGGAGAGATGGCTACACCTTC.

Only a few counts were recorded for this clone. The V and J genes are TRBV30 and TRBJ2-7, with 11 nucleotides matching TRBD1. From germline, CDR1 is GTSNPN and CDR2 SVGIG (reference sequence). V shed 3 bases, J shed 0 bases, and the junction held 4 bases outside the gene matches. CDR3 size: 15 residues. In DNA, the CDR3 is TGTGCCTGGAGCGGGGGACAGGGGGGCTCCTACGAGCAGTACTTC. This translates into CAWSGGQGGSYEQYF.

The gene calls are TRBV14 and TRBJ1-2; weak D call: TRBD1 (6 bases). V lost 0 bases, J lost 4 bases, and 12 bases lay in between. Germline CDR1 and CDR2: SGHDN and FVKESK. CDR3 length: 15 amino acids. The CDR3 DNA follows: TGTGCCAGCAGCCAAGATACAGGGACCTTCTATGGCTACACCTTC. It translates to CASSQDTGTFYGYTF.

This chain connects TRBV13 to TRBJ2-7; tentatively, D is TRBD1 (6 bases). CDR1 and CDR2 from the germline V gene are PRHDT and FYEKMQ (reference sequence). The CDR3 contains 12 residues. V lost 4 bases and J 4 bases, leaving 8 bases between the germline ends. CDR3 amino acids: CASSSRGYEQYF. CDR3 sequence (DNA): TGTGCCAGCAGCTCTAGGGGGTACGAGCAGTACTTC.

The chain employs TRBV11-2 and TRBJ2-1, with a possible D match to TRBD1 (6 bases). The CDR3 has 16 residues. The germline V gene has CDR1 SGHAT and CDR2 FQNNGV. Trimming left V 6 bases short and J 0 bases short, with 15 bases between. The CDR3 region has the DNA TGTGCCAGCAGTCTGACAGGCGCCGTCTCCTACAATGAGCAGTTCTTC. It encodes CASSLTGAVSYNEQFF.

A few counts support this clone. The chain is built from TRBV19 and TRBJ1-2; 7 nucleotides match TRBD1. The CDR3 is 13 amino acids. Per the germline V gene, CDR1 is LNHDA and CDR2 is SQIVND (reference sequence). The J segment lost 4 bases and the V segment lost 5 bases, leaving 4 bases of the junction unmatched. CDR3: CASSAGQIYGYTF. In nucleotides, the CDR3 is TGTGCCAGTAGTGCGGGACAGATCTATGGCTACACCTTC. Together with reference TRBV19 and TRBJ1-2, the CDR3 gives the full variable domain: DGGITQSPKYLFRKEGQNVTLSCEQNLNHDAMYWYRQDPGQGLRLIYYSQIVNDFQKGDIAEGYSVSREKKESFPLTVTSAQKNPTAFYLCASSAGQIYGYTFGSGTRLTVV.

In this sample, this clone turned up once. V usage is TRBV28 and J usage is TRBJ2-5, with 10 bases matching TRBD2. The J segment lost 2 bases and the V segment lost 1 base, leaving 7 bases of the junction unmatched. The CDR3 consists of 17 residues. Germline loops: CDR1 MDHEN, CDR2 SYDVKM. The CDR3, as DNA: TGTGCCAGCAGTTTATTGGGACTAGCGAAGAAGCAAGAGACCCAGTACTTC. Translating it yields CASSLLGLAKKQETQYF.

This sequence joins TRBV5-6 and TRBJ1-5; weak D call: TRBD1 (6 bases). The V gene's germline CDR1 is SGHDT and CDR2 YYEEEE. The germline V and J ends were trimmed by 0 bases and 6 bases, with 10 bases remaining between them. The CDR3 loop spans 14 amino acids. DNA for the CDR3: TGTGCCAGCAGCTTGGAGGGGGTGAGTCAGCCCCAGCATTTT. Residues: CASSLEGVSQPQHF.

V and J are TRBV7-6 and TRBJ2-1, with 11 bases aligning to TRBD2. CDR3 length: 19 amino acids. Per germline, CDR1 SGHVS and CDR2 FNYEAQ. The trim removed 2 bases at V and 4 bases at J, leaving 13 bases unmatched. Here the CDR3 reads CASSLIGVGGLAVYNEQFF. For the CDR3, the DNA is TGTGCCAGCAGCTTAATCGGAGTGGGGGGACTAGCGGTTTACAATGAGCAGTTCTTC.

This rearrangement joins TRBV25-1 to TRBJ2-2; tentative D call: TRBD2 (5 bases). CDR3 size: 15 residues. Trimming removed 3 bases at V and 3 bases at J, with 11 bases between. The V gene's germline CDR1 is MGHDK and CDR2 SYGVNS. The CDR3 DNA follows: TGTGCCAGCAGTGACTCGAGGGAATACACCGGGGAGCTGTTTTTT. Its translation: CASSDSREYTGELFF.

This clone was picked up one time. The CDR3 DNA sequence: TGCGCCAGCAGCTCCGGACTAGCGGCTGATACGCAGTATTTT. This translates into CASSSGLAADTQYF. This chain joins TRBV5-1 and TRBJ2-3; 10 nucleotides agree with TRBD2. This CDR3 is 14 amino acids long. V gave up 3 bases and J gave up 6 bases; unmatched junction bases: 4. Germline V gene sequence: CDR1 SGHRS, CDR2 YFSETQ.